This record covers a single T cell receptor beta chain. CDR1 is GTSNPN and CDR2 is SVGIG in the germline V gene (reference sequence). Trimming removed 4 bases from V and 6 bases from J; junction bases left unmatched: 4. The CDR3 has 13 residues. These data belong to a study of T cell changes during pregnancy in multiple sclerosis. Clones were read by immunoSEQ multiplex PCR, and TCRdb kept only the in-frame ones, dropping some. The data show approximately 100,000 clones, roughly 92% seen once. The sequences come from peripheral blood, collected after pregnancy. V and J are TRBV30 and TRBJ1-5; 9 bases agree with TRBD1. The TCR sequence derives from a female donor with multiple sclerosis, enrolled in a pregnancy study. CDR3 coding DNA: TGTGCCTGGACGGGACAGGGCGGTCAGCCCCAGCATTTT. This codes for CAWTGQGGQPQHF.